Sequencing of this TCR beta chain was carried out in a study of human T cells and chemical hapten exposure. Time point of the sample: pre-sensitization, week 0. Noted treatment: therapeutic diphenylcyclopropenone sensitization with weekly scalp DPC. From germline, CDR1 is MNHNS and CDR2 SASEGT. The CDR3 runs 17 residues. V lost 2 bases and J lost 4, with 20 bases in between. TCRdb independently ran MiXCR on the RACE reads; one entry per CDR3 protein. The table lists 250,000 or so distinct CDR3 sequences, around 7.7% of them singletons, with 0.9% to 1.5% in the top ten. This TCR derives from a man aged 18 to 29 with alopecia areata. Some clones in this sample may be carry-over from other donors' samples. V and J are TRBV6-1 and TRBJ1-1, with D possibly being TRBD1 (6 bases). Specimen: whole blood, collected in connection with sensitization to the hapten diphenylcyclopropenone (DPC). This chain's CDR3 is CASSETNLGGRSTEAFF. The CDR3 DNA is TGTGCCAGCAGTGAAACCAACTTAGGGGGTAGGAGCACTGAAGCTTTCTTT.